This T cell receptor (beta chain) was identified in a study of T cells expressing NK-cell markers. The germline CDR1 and CDR2 sequences are MNHEY and SMNVEV (reference sequence). The CDR3 runs 13 residues. Comments on this clonotype: Its specificity is unknown.

Whole-study findings and limits: One observes that, in a few donors, these clonotypes were also the leading ones within the CD3+CD56-NKG2C+ fraction.

TCRdb reanalyzed the 5' RACE reads and collapses them to one entry per CDR3 protein, without DNA. The listing contains some 460,000 distinct CDR3 sequences. The receptor comes from a woman aged 50 to 65 in good health. What was sequenced was blood T cells: a sorted CD56 or NKG2C T cell subset, CD4+ or CD8+ T cells, or bulk PBMC T cells (not recorded which). The chain links TRBV27 to TRBJ2-7; TCRdb's D gene call, TRBD1, goes unchecked for lack of DNA. CDR3 sequence reads: CASSIGRSYEQYF.